The 9 T cell receptor beta chains given below trace back to one sample, sequenced in a study of cytomegalovirus exposure and HLA in healthy donors. The primer mix had 60 Vbeta and 13 Jbeta primers. Clones were sequenced by immunoSEQ multiplex PCR, and TCRdb holds only the in-frame ones, with some missing. Altogether around 130,000 clones are present, roughly four fifths being singletons, with the ten largest covering about 11%. The specimen sequenced was PBMCs. These receptors were collected from a male donor in good health and CMV-seropositive.

The CDR3: CASSSFRTGIGETQYF. As DNA, the CDR3 is TGTGCCAGCAGTTCTTTTAGGACAGGGATAGGAGAGACCCAGTACTTC. V usage is TRBV28 and J usage is TRBJ2-5, with 8 nucleotides matching TRBD1. CDR1 is MDHEN, CDR2 SYDVKM, per germline. Trimming took 4 bases from V and 4 from J; bases not matched to a gene: 11. The CDR3 totals 16 residues.

The gene calls are TRBV28 and TRBJ2-5, with D perhaps TRBD2 (6 bases). Germline V gene sequence: CDR1 MDHEN, CDR2 SYDVKM. The CDR3 has 14 amino acids. The germline V and J ends were trimmed by 2 bases and 2 bases, with 9 bases remaining between them. CDR3 residues: CASSLRGRQETQYF. CDR3 nucleotides: TGTGCCAGCAGTTTAAGAGGGAGGCAAGAGACCCAGTACTTC. Complete variable domain (other parts from reference TRBV28 and TRBJ2-5): DVKVTQSSRYLVKRTGEKVFLECVQDMDHENMFWYRQDPGLGLRLIYFSYDVKMKEKGDIPEGYSVSREKKERFSLILESASTNQTSMYLCASSLRGRQETQYFGPGTRLLVL.

The J gene is TRBJ1-2, the V gene TRBV20-1; D remains unclear. Germline V gene data show CDR1 as DFQATT and CDR2 as SNEGSKA (reference sequence). This CDR3 comprises 11 residues. Trimming left V 3 bases short and J 3 bases short, with 5 bases between. CDR3 residues: CSASPDYGYTF. The CDR3 DNA reads TGCAGTGCTAGTCCTGACTATGGCTACACCTTC.

The chain's CDR3 is CASSLGTGRAGNEQYF. In DNA form, the CDR3 reads TGTGCCAGCAGCTTGGGCACCGGGAGGGCCGGGAACGAGCAGTACTTC. The chain links TRBV5-6 to TRBJ2-7; 8 bases are shared with TRBD2. CDR1 is SGHDT and CDR2 is YYEEEE in the germline V gene. Trimming removed 0 bases from V and 5 bases from J; junction bases left unmatched: 10. This CDR3 is built from 16 residues. Full variable domain (remainder filled in from reference TRBV5-6 and TRBJ2-7): DAGVTQSPTHLIKTRGQQVTLRCSPKSGHDTVSWYQQALGQGPQFIFQYYEEEERQRGNFPDRFSGHQFPNYSSELNVNALLLGDSALYLCASSLGTGRAGNEQYFGPGTRLTVT.

About this clone: The same CDR3 is also encoded by other DNA sequences in this sample. V gene TRBV30 combines with J gene TRBJ2-7; 8 positions match TRBD1. The CDR3 extends over 15 amino acids. Germline V lookup: CDR1 GTSNPN, CDR2 SVGIG (reference sequence). V lost 1 base and J lost 2; bases outside the gene matches: 7. The CDR3 loop is CAWSEGTGDPYEQYF. The CDR3, as DNA: TGTGCCTGGAGTGAGGGGACAGGAGATCCCTACGAGCAGTACTTC.

This clone was seen only a few times. The chain recombines TRBV2 with TRBJ1-3, with 8 bases identical to TRBD1. The CDR3 totals 15 residues. The germline V gene has CDR1 SNHLY and CDR2 FYNNEI. The trim removed 10 bases at V and 0 bases at J, leaving 8 bases unmatched. CDR3 in amino acids: CATRQGTASGNTIYF. The DNA for the CDR3 is TGTGCCACAAGACAGGGGACAGCCTCTGGAAACACCATATATTTT.

The chain carries TRBV7-9 and TRBJ2-7; 8 positions match TRBD2. The CDR3 length is 15 residues. Losses at the gene ends were 5 bases for V and 7 bases for J; bases not matched to a gene: 13. The V gene's germline CDR1 is SEHNR and CDR2 FQNEAQ (reference sequence). The CDR3 is CASSASSGSAVEQYF. In DNA form, the CDR3 reads TGTGCCAGCAGCGCTTCTAGCGGGTCAGCAGTTGAGCAGTACTTC.

V usage is TRBV28 and J usage is TRBJ1-3; D unclear. Germline V gene sequence: CDR1 MDHEN, CDR2 SYDVKM. The CDR3 contains 14 residues. V was shortened by 4 bases and J by 3 bases, with 10 bases between the two germline ends. The CDR3 sequence is CASSSEFGGNTIYF. The CDR3 bases are TGTGCCAGCAGTTCAGAATTTGGTGGAAACACCATATATTTT. The full variable domain, with the rest looked up from reference TRBV28 and TRBJ1-3, is DVKVTQSSRYLVKRTGEKVFLECVQDMDHENMFWYRQDPGLGLRLIYFSYDVKMKEKGDIPEGYSVSREKKERFSLILESASTNQTSMYLCASSSEFGGNTIYFGEGSWLTVV.

The CDR3 DNA sequence: TGTGCCAGCAGCCTCGCCGGGACTCAGAACAATGAGCAGTTCTTC. It is translated as CASSLAGTQNNEQFF. The rearrangement uses TRBV7-2 and TRBJ2-1; tentatively, D is TRBD2 (6 bases). V was cut by 5 bases and J by 5 bases, with 16 bases left in between. Germline CDR1 and CDR2: SGHTA and FQGNSA. The CDR3 totals 15 residues. The variable domain in full, completed from reference TRBV7-2 and TRBJ2-1, reads GAGVSQSPSNKVTEKGKDVELRCDPISGHTALYWYRQSLGQGLEFLIYFQGNSAPDKSGLPSDRFSAERTGGSVSTLTIQRTQQEDSAVYLCASSLAGTQNNEQFFGPGTRLTVL.